Below, 3 T cell receptor beta chains from the same sample are listed, as sequenced in a study of identical twins. From the 5' RACE reads, TCRdb called clonotypes with MiXCR, one entry per CDR3 protein. Of about 900,000 distinct CDR3 sequences in the sample, around an eighth were seen once. The same specimen was also included in a second study, on yellow fever vaccine responses in identical twins.

Source material: PBMCs. The origin of the receptors is a woman younger than 30 in good health.

As for this clonotype: At one boundary the junction diverges from the germline segment, which might be a read error. This chain connects TRBV29-1 to TRBJ2-1, with 9 bases aligning to TRBD1. CDR1 SQVTM and CDR2 ANQGSEA come from the germline V gene. The CDR3 is 13 amino acids. CDR3 protein: CSVAGTGRNEHFF. In DNA, the CDR3 is TGCAGCGTAGCCGGGACAGGGCGGAACGAGCACTTCTTC.

The genes are TRBV25-1 and TRBJ1-5; D unresolved. Per germline, CDR1 MGHDK and CDR2 SYGVNS. Trimming pared 3 bases from V and 3 bases from J, leaving 9 bases between. This CDR3 comprises 14 residues. CDR3 region: CASSDGPSNQPQHF. The CDR3 DNA sequence: TGTGCCAGCAGTGACGGGCCTTCCAATCAGCCCCAGCATTTT. Full variable domain (rest looked up from reference TRBV25-1 and TRBJ1-5): EADIYQTPRYLVIGTGKKITLECSQTMGHDKMYWYQQDPGMELHLIHYSYGVNSTEKGDLSSESTVSRIRTEHFPLTLESARPSHTSQYLCASSDGPSNQPQHFGDGTRLSIL.

The table lists this clonotype with a few counts. The chain couples TRBV7-3 to TRBJ2-1, with no clear D. Germline V lookup: CDR1 SGHTA, CDR2 FQGTGA. V was cut by 1 base and J by 0 bases, with 10 bases left in between. This CDR3 has 16 amino acids. Here the CDR3 DNA reads TGTGCCAGCAGCTTAAGGTACAAAAGCTCCTACAATGAGCAGTTCTTC. Translating gives CASSLRYKSSYNEQFF.